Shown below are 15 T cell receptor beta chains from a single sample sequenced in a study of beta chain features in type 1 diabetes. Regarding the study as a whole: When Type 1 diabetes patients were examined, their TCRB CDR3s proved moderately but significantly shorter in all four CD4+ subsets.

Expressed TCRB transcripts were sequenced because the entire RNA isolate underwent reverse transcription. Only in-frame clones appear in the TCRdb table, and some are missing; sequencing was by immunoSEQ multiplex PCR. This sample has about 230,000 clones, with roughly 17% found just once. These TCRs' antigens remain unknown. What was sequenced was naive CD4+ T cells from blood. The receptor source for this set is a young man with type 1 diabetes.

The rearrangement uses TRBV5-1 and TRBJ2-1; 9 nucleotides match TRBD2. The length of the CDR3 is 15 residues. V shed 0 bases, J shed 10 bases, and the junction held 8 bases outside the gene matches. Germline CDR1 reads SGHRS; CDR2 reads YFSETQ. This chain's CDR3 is CASSLDRGRAEEQFF. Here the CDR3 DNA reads TGCGCCAGCAGCTTGGATCGCGGGAGGGCCGAGGAGCAGTTCTTC.

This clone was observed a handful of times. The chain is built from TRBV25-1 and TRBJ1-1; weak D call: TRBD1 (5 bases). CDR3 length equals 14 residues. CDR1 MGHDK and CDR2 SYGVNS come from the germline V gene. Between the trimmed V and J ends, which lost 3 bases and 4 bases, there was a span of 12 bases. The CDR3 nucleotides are TGTGCCAGCAGTGATGGGCCTGGGGGCACTGAAGCTTTCTTT. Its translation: CASSDGPGGTEAFF.

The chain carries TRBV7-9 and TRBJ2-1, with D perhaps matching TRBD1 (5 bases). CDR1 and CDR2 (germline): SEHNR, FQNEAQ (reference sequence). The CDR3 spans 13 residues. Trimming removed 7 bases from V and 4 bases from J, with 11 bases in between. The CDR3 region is CASTRGAYNEQFF. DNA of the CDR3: TGTGCCAGCACTCGTGGGGCTTACAATGAGCAGTTCTTC.

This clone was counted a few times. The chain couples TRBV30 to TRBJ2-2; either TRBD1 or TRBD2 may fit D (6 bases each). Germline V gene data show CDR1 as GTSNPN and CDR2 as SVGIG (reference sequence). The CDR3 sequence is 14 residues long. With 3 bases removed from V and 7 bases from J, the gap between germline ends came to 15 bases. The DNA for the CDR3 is TGTGCCTGGAGGCCGGGGGCGCATATCGGGGAGCTGTTTTTT. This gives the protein CAWRPGAHIGELFF.

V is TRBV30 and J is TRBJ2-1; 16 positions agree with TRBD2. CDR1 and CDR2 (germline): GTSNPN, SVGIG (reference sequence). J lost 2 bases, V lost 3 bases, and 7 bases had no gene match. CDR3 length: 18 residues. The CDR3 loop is CAWSSGTSGRAAYNEQFF. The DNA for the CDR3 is TGTGCCTGGAGCTCCGGGACTAGCGGGAGGGCCGCCTACAATGAGCAGTTCTTC.

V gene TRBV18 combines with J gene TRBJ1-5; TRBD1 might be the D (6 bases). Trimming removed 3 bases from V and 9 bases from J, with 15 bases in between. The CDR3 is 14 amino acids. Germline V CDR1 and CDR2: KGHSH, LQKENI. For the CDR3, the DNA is TGTGCCAGCTCACCGACTGAAGAACAGGGGCCCCAGCATTTT. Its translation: CASSPTEEQGPQHF.

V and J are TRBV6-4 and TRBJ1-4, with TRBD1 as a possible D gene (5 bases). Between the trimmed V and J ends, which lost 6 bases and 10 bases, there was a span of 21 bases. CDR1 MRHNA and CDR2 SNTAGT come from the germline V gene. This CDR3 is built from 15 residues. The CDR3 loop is CASRSDSDRGGKLFF. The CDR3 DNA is TGTGCCAGCAGAAGTGACAGCGACCGAGGTGGAAAACTGTTTTTT.

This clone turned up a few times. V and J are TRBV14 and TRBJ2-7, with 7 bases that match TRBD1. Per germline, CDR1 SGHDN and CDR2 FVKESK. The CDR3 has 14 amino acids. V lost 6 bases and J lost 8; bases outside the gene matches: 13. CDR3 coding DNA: TGTGCCAGCAGACAGCGGACGGCAGGGGGTAAGCAGTACTTC. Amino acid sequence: CASRQRTAGGKQYF. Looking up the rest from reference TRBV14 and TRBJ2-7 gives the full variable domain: EAGVTQFPSHSVIEKGQTVTLRCDPISGHDNLYWYRRVMGKEIKFLLHFVKESKQDESGMPNNRFLAERTGGTYSTLKVQPAELEDSGVYFCASRQRTAGGKQYFGPGTRLTVT.

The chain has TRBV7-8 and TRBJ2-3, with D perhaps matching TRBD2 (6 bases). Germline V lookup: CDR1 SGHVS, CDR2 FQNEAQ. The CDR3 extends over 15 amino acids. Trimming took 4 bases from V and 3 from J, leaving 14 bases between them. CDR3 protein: CASSSPRGTTDTQYF. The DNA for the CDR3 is TGTGCCAGCAGCTCTCCGCGGGGTACTACAGATACGCAGTATTTT.

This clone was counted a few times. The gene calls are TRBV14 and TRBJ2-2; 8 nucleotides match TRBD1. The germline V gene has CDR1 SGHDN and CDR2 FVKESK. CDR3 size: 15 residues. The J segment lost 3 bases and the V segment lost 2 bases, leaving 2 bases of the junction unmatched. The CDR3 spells CASSQTQGDTGELFF. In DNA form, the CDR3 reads TGTGCCAGCAGCCAAACACAGGGGGACACCGGGGAGCTGTTTTTT.

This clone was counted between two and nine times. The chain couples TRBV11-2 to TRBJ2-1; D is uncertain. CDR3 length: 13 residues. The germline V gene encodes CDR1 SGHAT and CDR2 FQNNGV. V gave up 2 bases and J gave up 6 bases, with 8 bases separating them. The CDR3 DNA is TGTGCCAGCAGCTTATTCTCATCCAATGAGCAGTTCTTC. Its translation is CASSLFSSNEQFF.

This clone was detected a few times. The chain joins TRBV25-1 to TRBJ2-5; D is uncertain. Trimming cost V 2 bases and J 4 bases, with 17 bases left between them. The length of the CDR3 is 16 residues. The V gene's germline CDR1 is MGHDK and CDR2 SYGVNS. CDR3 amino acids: CASSEVETALRETQYF. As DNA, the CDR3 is TGTGCCAGCAGTGAAGTCGAAACAGCGCTAAGAGAGACCCAGTACTTC.

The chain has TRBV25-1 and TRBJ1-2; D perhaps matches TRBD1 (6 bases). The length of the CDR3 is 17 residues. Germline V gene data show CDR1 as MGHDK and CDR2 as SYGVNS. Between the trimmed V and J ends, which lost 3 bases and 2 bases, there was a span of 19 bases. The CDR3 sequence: CASSEWEGDPANYGYTF. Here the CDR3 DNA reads TGTGCCAGCAGTGAGTGGGAGGGGGACCCGGCCAACTATGGCTACACCTTC.

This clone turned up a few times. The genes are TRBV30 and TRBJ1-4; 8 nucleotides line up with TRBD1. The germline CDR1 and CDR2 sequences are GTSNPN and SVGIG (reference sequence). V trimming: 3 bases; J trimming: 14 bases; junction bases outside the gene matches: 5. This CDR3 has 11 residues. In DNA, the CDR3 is TGTGCCTGGAGGTGGGACAGGACGCTGTTTTTT. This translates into CAWRWDRTLFF.

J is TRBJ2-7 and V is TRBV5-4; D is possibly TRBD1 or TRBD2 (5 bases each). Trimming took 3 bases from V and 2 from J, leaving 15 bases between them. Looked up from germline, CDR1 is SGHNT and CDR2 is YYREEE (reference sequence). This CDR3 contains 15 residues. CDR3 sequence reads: CASSWPGTEAYEQYF. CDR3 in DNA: TGTGCCAGCAGCTGGCCCGGGACCGAGGCCTACGAGCAGTACTTC.